The next 25 T cell receptor beta chains were all read from a single sample in a study of human thymus T cells. Corrective cardiac surgery supplied the resected thymus tissue. Assay: immunoSEQ multiplex PCR; the TCRdb copy retains only in-frame clones and omits some. The table lists roughly 120,000 clones, over 85% of them singletons, with roughly 0.024% in the top ten. Material for sequencing was thymus tissue. The receptors stem from a boy younger than two with a congenital heart defect but otherwise immunologically healthy.

V usage is TRBV6-1 and J usage is TRBJ1-6; possibly TRBD1 for D (5 bases). V shed 10 bases and J shed 4 bases, with 14 bases lying between them. CDR1 and CDR2 (germline): MNHNS, SASEGT. The CDR3 totals 14 residues. The CDR3 nucleotides are TGTGCCATCCGGGGGGGGATGTATAATTCACCCCTCCACTTT. It translates to CAIRGGMYNSPLHF.

This chain joins TRBV5-1 and TRBJ2-3, with 10 bases fitting TRBD2. Trimming cost V 4 bases and J 5 bases; bases outside gene matches: 13. CDR3 length equals 17 residues. The germline gives CDR1 SGHRS, CDR2 YFSETQ. CDR3 nucleotides: TGCGCCAGCAGCAAACCCCCAGCGGGGGGGCTTGTAGATACGCAGTATTTT. It encodes CASSKPPAGGLVDTQYF. Combining the CDR3 with reference TRBV5-1 and TRBJ2-3 gives the whole variable domain KAGVTQTPRYLIKTRGQQVTLSCSPISGHRSVSWYQQTPGQGLQFLFEYFSETQRNKGNFPGRFSGRQFSNSRSEMNVSTLELGDSALYLCASSKPPAGGLVDTQYFGPGTRLTVL.

This clone has a single count. The V gene is TRBV28, the J gene TRBJ1-1, with TRBD1 as a possible D gene (5 bases). V lost 10 bases and J lost 8, with 17 bases in between. CDR1 is MDHEN and CDR2 is SYDVKM in the germline V gene. This CDR3 has 12 residues. The CDR3 protein is CATFGGALEAFF. CDR3 DNA: TGTGCCACCTTCGGTGGGGCACTGGAAGCTTTCTTT.

This chain links TRBV4-3 with TRBJ2-5, with 9 bases matching TRBD1. V trimming: 4 bases; J trimming: 3 bases; junction bases outside the gene matches: 3. CDR1 LGHNA and CDR2 YSLEER come from the germline V gene. The CDR3 is 14 residues long. The CDR3 here is CASSPRTGEETQYF. CDR3 sequence (DNA): TGCGCCAGCAGCCCCCGGACAGGGGAAGAGACCCAGTACTTC.

The genes are TRBV28 and TRBJ1-4; D remains unclear. Per the germline V gene, CDR1 is MDHEN and CDR2 is SYDVKM. Trimming stripped 3 bases from V and 7 bases from J, with 9 bases between. The CDR3 length is 13 residues. The CDR3, as DNA: TGTGCCAGCAGTTTGTTGGGTGCTGAAAAACTGTTTTTT. Amino acid sequence: CASSLLGAEKLFF.

In its sample, this clone was seen once. The J gene is TRBJ1-5, the V gene TRBV10-3; D possibly corresponds to TRBD1 (5 bases). The CDR3 spans 16 residues. V lost 2 bases and J lost 0, with 11 bases in between. Germline-derived CDR1 and CDR2 are ENHRY and SYGVKD. The CDR3 DNA follows: TGTGCCATCAGTGAGGCGCGACAGAATAGCAATCAGCCCCAGCATTTT. Amino acid sequence: CAISEARQNSNQPQHF.

The genes are TRBV13 and TRBJ1-6; TRBD1 agrees at 8 bases. The CDR3 has 14 residues. Germline CDR1 PRHDT, CDR2 FYEKMQ (reference sequence). Germline trimming cut 4 bases from V and 7 bases from J; bases unmatched to any gene: 3. CDR3 nucleotides: TGTGCCAGCAGCTACGGACAGGGAAATTCACCCCTCCACTTT. Its translation: CASSYGQGNSPLHF. Full variable domain (rest looked up from reference TRBV13 and TRBJ1-6): AAGVIQSPRHLIKEKRETATLKCYPIPRHDTVYWYQQGPGQDPQFLISFYEKMQSDKGSIPDRFSAQQFSDYHSELNMSSLELGDSALYFCASSYGQGNSPLHFGNGTRLTVT.

The rearrangement links TRBV4-2 to TRBJ2-3; D possibly corresponds to TRBD1 (6 bases). Per germline, CDR1 LGHNA and CDR2 YNFKEQ. Trimming took off 0 bases at V and 0 bases at J, with 28 bases between the two ends. This CDR3 has 22 amino acids. CDR3 protein: CASSQDNPEDSLPLSSTDTQYF. In DNA form, the CDR3 reads TGTGCCAGCAGCCAAGACAACCCCGAGGACAGCCTGCCGCTGTCTAGCACAGATACGCAGTATTTT.

The V and J genes are TRBV7-2 and TRBJ2-3; 14 bases map to TRBD2. The junction had 9 bases not matched to a gene; V was cut back by 4 bases and J by 3 bases. The CDR3 loop spans 18 amino acids. CDR1 and CDR2 from the germline V gene are SGHTA and FQGNSA. The CDR3: CASSWTSGGYRRTDTQYF. CDR3 coding DNA: TGTGCCAGCAGCTGGACTAGCGGGGGGTATCGTCGGACAGATACGCAGTATTTT.

This clone was seen only a few times. Sequence at one end of the junction differs from germline and may be a read error. V gene TRBV20-1 combines with J gene TRBJ1-1, with 7 bases aligning to TRBD1. In germline, CDR1 is DFQATT, CDR2 SNEGSKA (reference sequence). This CDR3 has 11 residues. The CDR3 reads CSARDPPGTAF. The CDR3 DNA sequence: TGCAGTGCTAGAGATCCCCCGGGGACAGCCTTT.

The gene calls are TRBV28 and TRBJ1-1, with TRBD1 identical over 9 bases. Germline V gene sequence: CDR1 MDHEN, CDR2 SYDVKM. V shed 5 bases and J 7 bases; nucleotides not matched to a gene: 8. The CDR3 has 14 residues. The CDR3 loop is CASSPSDRGSEAFF. The CDR3 DNA reads TGTGCCAGCAGTCCCTCGGACAGGGGAAGTGAAGCTTTCTTT. The full variable domain, completed using reference TRBV28 and TRBJ1-1, is DVKVTQSSRYLVKRTGEKVFLECVQDMDHENMFWYRQDPGLGLRLIYFSYDVKMKEKGDIPEGYSVSREKKERFSLILESASTNQTSMYLCASSPSDRGSEAFFGQGTRLTVV.

The chain carries TRBV4-1 and TRBJ2-5; 8 nucleotides align to TRBD1. The CDR3 is 16 residues long. The germline gives CDR1 MGHRA, CDR2 YSYEKL. V dropped 1 base and J dropped 5; count of bases not matched to a gene: 9. CDR3 region: CASSQVTRDRRETQYF. In nucleotides, the CDR3 is TGCGCCAGCAGCCAAGTTACCCGGGACAGGCGGGAGACCCAGTACTTC.

J is TRBJ2-3 and V is TRBV4-3, with D maybe TRBD2 (7 bases). The CDR3 totals 17 residues. Germline V gene data show CDR1 as LGHNA and CDR2 as YSLEER. V lost 2 bases and J lost 0, with 15 bases in between. CDR3 bases: TGCGCCAGCAGCCAAAACTCGGGGGGCCCTAGCACAGATACGCAGTATTTT. It codes for CASSQNSGGPSTDTQYF.

The chain recombines TRBV6-1 with TRBJ1-2; D uncertain. The length of the CDR3 is 15 residues. Between the trimmed V and J ends, which lost 4 bases and 8 bases, there was a span of 20 bases. Germline loops: CDR1 MNHNS, CDR2 SASEGT. This chain's CDR3 is CASSGPIWRAKGYTF. DNA for the CDR3: TGTGCCAGCAGTGGCCCCATCTGGAGGGCGAAAGGCTACACCTTC.

The rearrangement joins TRBV5-4 to TRBJ1-1, with D unresolved. The length of the CDR3 is 14 residues. The germline V gene encodes CDR1 SGHNT and CDR2 YYREEE (reference sequence). With 1 base removed from V and 4 bases from J, the gap between germline ends came to 11 bases. For the CDR3, the DNA is TGTGCCAGCAGCTTGCCTCCGCCTGGCACTGAAGCTTTCTTT. It encodes CASSLPPPGTEAFF. The variable domain in full, with the rest retrieved from reference TRBV5-4 and TRBJ1-1, is ETGVTQSPTHLIKTRGQQVTLRCSSQSGHNTVSWYQQALGQGPQFIFQYYREEENGRGNFPPRFSGLQFPNYSSELNVNALELDDSALYLCASSLPPPGTEAFFGQGTRLTVV.

This sequence joins TRBV7-2 and TRBJ2-2; TRBD2 matches at 8 bases. Germline values: CDR1 SGHTA, CDR2 FQGNSA. The CDR3 extends over 16 amino acids. Trimming removed 7 bases from V and 2 bases from J; junction bases left unmatched: 9. The CDR3 loop reads CASTDPAGANTGELFF. CDR3 bases: TGTGCCAGCACCGACCCAGCGGGGGCCAACACCGGGGAGCTGTTTTTT. The entire variable domain, with the rest obtained from reference TRBV7-2 and TRBJ2-2, is as follows: GAGVSQSPSNKVTEKGKDVELRCDPISGHTALYWYRQSLGQGLEFLIYFQGNSAPDKSGLPSDRFSAERTGGSVSTLTIQRTQQEDSAVYLCASTDPAGANTGELFFGEGSRLTVL.

J is TRBJ2-1 and V is TRBV7-9; 8 nucleotides align to TRBD1. This CDR3 region has 13 residues. Unmatched junction bases numbered 1, after V lost 5 bases and J lost 4 bases. Germline V gene sequence: CDR1 SEHNR, CDR2 FQNEAQ (reference sequence). The CDR3 spells CASSQGAYNEQFF. CDR3 sequence (DNA): TGTGCCAGCAGCCAGGGGGCTTACAATGAGCAGTTCTTC.

J is TRBJ2-1 and V is TRBV27; tentatively, D is TRBD2 (5 bases). V gave up 6 bases and J gave up 9 bases, with 9 bases separating them. Germline V gene sequence: CDR1 MNHEY, CDR2 SMNVEV (reference sequence). The CDR3 runs to 11 residues. The CDR3 DNA reads TGTGCCAGCAGGGTTCGGGGTGAGCAGTTCTTC. Protein: CASRVRGEQFF.

The genes are TRBV4-1 and TRBJ2-7, with D possibly being TRBD1 (7 bases). The V gene lost 2 bases and the J gene lost 3 bases, with 17 bases spanning the gap. This CDR3 is 16 amino acids long. The germline V gene has CDR1 MGHRA and CDR2 YSYEKL. The CDR3 region has the DNA TGCGCCAGCAGCCAAACCTTCGACAGGGAGGACTACGAGCAGTACTTC. This sequence encodes CASSQTFDREDYEQYF.

V gene TRBV6-1 combines with J gene TRBJ1-1; D is perhaps TRBD1 (5 bases). The germline gives CDR1 MNHNS, CDR2 SASEGT. The V gene lost 4 bases and the J gene lost 1 base, with 16 bases spanning the gap. The CDR3 contains 16 residues. CDR3: CASSGGRAGKNTEAFF. Written as DNA, the CDR3 is TGTGCCAGCAGTGGGGGAAGGGCAGGGAAGAACACTGAAGCTTTCTTT.

The chain couples TRBV4-2 to TRBJ2-2; TRBD2 agrees at 7 bases. The CDR3 runs to 15 residues. Per the germline V gene, CDR1 is LGHNA and CDR2 is YNFKEQ. V lost 4 bases to trimming and J lost 4 bases; unmatched junction nucleotides: 6. CDR3 DNA: TGTGCCAGCAGCCGTCTCGCGGGAGCCACCGGGGAGCTGTTTTTT. It encodes CASSRLAGATGELFF.

The chain employs TRBV7-2 and TRBJ2-2, with 7 bases identical to TRBD2. The CDR3 extends over 15 amino acids. J lost 1 base, V lost 7 bases, and 6 bases had no gene match. Per germline, CDR1 SGHTA and CDR2 FQGNSA. DNA of the CDR3: TGTGCCAGCACCCTCACGGGGGGGAACACCGGGGAGCTGTTTTTT. Protein sequence: CASTLTGGNTGELFF. Full variable domain (missing parts from reference TRBV7-2 and TRBJ2-2): GAGVSQSPSNKVTEKGKDVELRCDPISGHTALYWYRQSLGQGLEFLIYFQGNSAPDKSGLPSDRFSAERTGGSVSTLTIQRTQQEDSAVYLCASTLTGGNTGELFFGEGSRLTVL.

The J gene is TRBJ2-7, the V gene TRBV4-2; TRBD2 agrees at 8 bases. The CDR3 has 18 residues. The J segment lost 2 bases and the V segment lost 3 bases, leaving 15 bases of the junction unmatched. Germline V gene data show CDR1 as LGHNA and CDR2 as YNFKEQ. CDR3 sequence: CASSQAETSGYLPYEQYF. CDR3 coding DNA: TGTGCCAGCAGCCAGGCCGAAACTAGCGGTTACCTACCCTACGAGCAGTACTTC.

The CDR3 region has the DNA TGTGCCAGCAGCTCGTCGATGGGATCGCTTAACCAGCCCCAGCATTTT. Translated: CASSSSMGSLNQPQHF. The chain links TRBV5-6 to TRBJ1-5; the D is unclear. V was cut by 3 bases and J by 7 bases, with 20 bases left in between. The CDR3 is 16 residues long. The germline gives CDR1 SGHDT, CDR2 YYEEEE. Drawing the rest from reference TRBV5-6 and TRBJ1-5, the complete variable domain is DAGVTQSPTHLIKTRGQQVTLRCSPKSGHDTVSWYQQALGQGPQFIFQYYEEEERQRGNFPDRFSGHQFPNYSSELNVNALLLGDSALYLCASSSSMGSLNQPQHFGDGTRLSIL.

The chain joins TRBV5-1 to TRBJ1-4, with 8 bases aligning to TRBD1. V lost 0 bases, J lost 6 bases, and 16 bases stayed unmatched. CDR3 length: 19 residues. In germline, CDR1 is SGHRS, CDR2 YFSETQ. Written as DNA, the CDR3 is TGCGCCAGCAGCTTGGGCTCGCGGAGACAGGGGCCGCCTGATGAAAAACTGTTTTTT. This codes for CASSLGSRRQGPPDEKLFF. Full variable domain (missing parts from reference TRBV5-1 and TRBJ1-4): KAGVTQTPRYLIKTRGQQVTLSCSPISGHRSVSWYQQTPGQGLQFLFEYFSETQRNKGNFPGRFSGRQFSNSRSEMNVSTLELGDSALYLCASSLGSRRQGPPDEKLFFGSGTQLSVL.